Below, one T cell receptor beta chain is given with its context. Antigen: not known. CDR3 length: 13 residues. Germline V gives CDR1 SGHDT, CDR2 YYEEEE. V was clipped by 2 bases and J by 7 bases; unmatched bases: 6. The data belong to a study of T cells after yellow fever vaccination. Study results and caveats: It was a small share of clonotypes that appeared in both CD4 and CD8 compartments. Compared with primary, the secondary response was weaker and peaked at day 5, not 15.

A 5'RACE template-switching step, the method used to make TCR cDNA, added a universal primer site and UMIs. A single record per CDR3 protein comes from TCRdb applying MiXCR to the 5' RACE reads. The sample carries 500,000 to 650,000 distinct CDR3 sequences, 10% to 15% recorded once. The source is a man in his thirties or forties who received the YFV17D yellow fever vaccine. The starting material was PBMCs, obtained on the day of the yellow fever booster vaccination. The chain uses TRBV5-6 and TRBJ2-7; 7 nucleotides align to TRBD2. The CDR3: CASSFGRTREQYF. CDR3 in DNA: TGTGCCAGCAGCTTCGGCAGGACTAGGGAGCAGTACTTC.